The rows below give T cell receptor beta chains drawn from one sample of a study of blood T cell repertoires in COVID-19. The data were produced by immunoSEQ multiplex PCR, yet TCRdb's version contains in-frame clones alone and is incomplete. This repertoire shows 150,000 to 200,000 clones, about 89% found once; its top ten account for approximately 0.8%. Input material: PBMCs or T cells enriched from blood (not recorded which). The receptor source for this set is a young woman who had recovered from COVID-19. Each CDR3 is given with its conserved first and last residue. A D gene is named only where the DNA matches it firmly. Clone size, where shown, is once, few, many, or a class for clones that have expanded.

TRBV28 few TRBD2 CASSLGLAGGPWEQYF
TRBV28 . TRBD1 CASSPGTASYEQYF
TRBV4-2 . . CASSQDFRSSGNTIYF
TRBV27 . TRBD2 CASSLSSGTNEQFF
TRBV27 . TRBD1 CASSRGTGGAYEQYF
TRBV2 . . CASSPSQGNYGYTF
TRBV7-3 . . CASSLDGGKEAFF
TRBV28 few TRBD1 CASSLFSGRKGGLRNQPQHF
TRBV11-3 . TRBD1 CASSSGQENTGELFF
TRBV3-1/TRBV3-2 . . CASSQASWQYF
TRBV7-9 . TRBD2 CASRGSGHKNIQYF
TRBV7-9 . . CASSLATTGSVGAFF
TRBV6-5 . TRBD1 CASRRVGTGGKQFF
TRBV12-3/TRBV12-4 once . CASSRLANTEAFF
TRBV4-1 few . CASSQDRSSGNTIYF
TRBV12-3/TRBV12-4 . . CASSLTGNQPQHF
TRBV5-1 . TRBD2 CASSPGTSGRAVNEQFF
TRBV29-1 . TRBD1 CSVELEGQAYNEQFF
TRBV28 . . CASSYYPFRPGRGETQYF
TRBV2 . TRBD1 CARGQTNTGELFF
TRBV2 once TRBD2 CASSVAASGYEQYF
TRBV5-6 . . CASTSAGVNQPQHF
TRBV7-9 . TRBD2 CASSNSGTVWNEQFF
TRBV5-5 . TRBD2 CASSLALTSGVQETQYF
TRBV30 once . CAWSVQGNPGGGYTF
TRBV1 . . CTSSPPGLEGETQYF
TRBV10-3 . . CAISGIQIYGYTF
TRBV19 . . CASSIAGMNTEAFF
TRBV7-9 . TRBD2 CASSILAGGGEQYF
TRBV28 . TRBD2 CASSSIAGGYEQYF
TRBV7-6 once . CASSLDAVTDTQYF
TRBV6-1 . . CASSDFADTQYF
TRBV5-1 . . CASSLDNSGNTIYF
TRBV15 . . CATSRDRATPSQYF
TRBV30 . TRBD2 CAWSRGDSYNEQFF
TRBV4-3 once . CASSQELLNSHEQFF
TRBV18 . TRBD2 CASSSAGGETQYF
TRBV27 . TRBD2 CASSLGGTRTDTQYF
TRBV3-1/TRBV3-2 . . CASSHTGIYEQYF
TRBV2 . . CASSASGFGNTQYF
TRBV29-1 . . CSVVGETGELFF
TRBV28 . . CASSSRIGGRHTEAFF
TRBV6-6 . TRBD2 CASSQSLSGSNEQYF
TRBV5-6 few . CASSPTVPYGYTF
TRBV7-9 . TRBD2 CASSLAASGSYEQYF
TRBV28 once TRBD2 CASSSPGLASRGHEQYF
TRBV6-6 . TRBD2 CASSPRTSGSSARDEQYF
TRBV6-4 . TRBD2 CASSDGGGGDTQYF
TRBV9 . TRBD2 CASSASGSPYEQYF
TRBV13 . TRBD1 CASSYRTGLNTEAFF
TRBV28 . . CASSLILEPRTGELFF
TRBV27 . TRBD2 CASSSGLAGVVGELFF
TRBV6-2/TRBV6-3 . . CASSFLPGGQPQHF